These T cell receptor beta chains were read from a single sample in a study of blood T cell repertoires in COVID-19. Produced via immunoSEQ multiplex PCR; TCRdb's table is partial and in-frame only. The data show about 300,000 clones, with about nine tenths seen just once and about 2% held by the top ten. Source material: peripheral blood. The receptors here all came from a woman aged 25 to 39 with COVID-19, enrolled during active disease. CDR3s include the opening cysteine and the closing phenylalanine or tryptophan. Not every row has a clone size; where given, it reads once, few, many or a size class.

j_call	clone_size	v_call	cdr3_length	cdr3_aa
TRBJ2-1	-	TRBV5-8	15	CASSLLAGENNEQFF
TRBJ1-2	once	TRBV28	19	CASSLNPWGGALSNYGYTF
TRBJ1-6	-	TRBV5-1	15	CASSLEGGFDSPLHF
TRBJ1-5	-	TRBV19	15	CASSRTGGLNQPQHF
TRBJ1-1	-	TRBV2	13	CASSGWANTEAFF
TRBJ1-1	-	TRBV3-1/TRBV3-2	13	CASSQARATEAFF
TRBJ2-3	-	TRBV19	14	CASSIIRGADTQYF
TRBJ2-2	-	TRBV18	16	CASSPSRVLNTGELFF
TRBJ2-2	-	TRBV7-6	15	CASSLVGGATGELFF
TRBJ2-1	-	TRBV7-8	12	CASSLGTGEGLF
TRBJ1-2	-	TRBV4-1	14	CASSPGTGLYGYTF
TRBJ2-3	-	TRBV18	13	CASSPGATDTQYF
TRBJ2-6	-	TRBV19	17	CASSWTGYFSGANVLTF
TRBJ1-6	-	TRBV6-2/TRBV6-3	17	CASSLNHRGSYNSPLHF
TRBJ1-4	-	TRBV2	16	CASRGLSGATNEKLFF
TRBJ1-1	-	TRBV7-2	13	CASSLNRDTEAFF
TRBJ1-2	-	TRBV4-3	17	CASSHVGTDSKHYGYTF
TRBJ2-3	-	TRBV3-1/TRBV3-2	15	CASSQGLADTDTQYF
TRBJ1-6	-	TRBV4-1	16	CASSPMRGTGNSPLHF
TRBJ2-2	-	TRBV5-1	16	CASSLYSGGQTGELFF
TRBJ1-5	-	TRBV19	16	CASKGGSQRGNQPQHF
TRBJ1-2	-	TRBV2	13	CASSGQINYGYTF
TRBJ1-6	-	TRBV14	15	CASSQGPWRDSPLHF
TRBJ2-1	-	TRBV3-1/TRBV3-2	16	CASSLGLRLAPNEQFF
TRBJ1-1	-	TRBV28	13	CASSLTVNTEAFF
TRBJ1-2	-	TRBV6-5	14	CASSYSTGGRGYTF
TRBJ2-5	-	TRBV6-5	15	CASSSGTGGVETQYF
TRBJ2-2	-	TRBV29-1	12	CSAGGDTGELFF